The 8 T cell receptor beta chains below all came from one sample that was sequenced in a study of T-cell memory formation after mild COVID-19. Each CDR3 protein is one row after TCRdb ran MiXCR on the 5' RACE reads. The sample shows about 310,000 distinct CDR3 sequences, approximately 19% of them seen only once. The material sequenced was PBMCs or a T cell subset sorted from them (not recorded which). Source of these receptors: a man aged 18 to 29 who had mild COVID-19 (a few samples of this study predate the infection). Cell type and time point are not known.

The genes are TRBV3-1 and TRBJ2-2; no definite D call. There are 15 residues in the CDR3. The germline V gene has CDR1 LGHDT and CDR2 YNNKEL (reference sequence). V was clipped by 0 bases and J by 5 bases, with 10 bases between them. The CDR3 coding sequence is TGTGCCAGCAGCCAAGAGAACCCGACAACCGGGGAGCTGTTTTTT. Its protein product is CASSQENPTTGELFF.

This clonotype showed up many times. This sequence joins TRBV12-3 or TRBV12-4 and TRBJ2-2; D uncertain. This CDR3 region has 13 residues. Trimming left V 6 bases short and J 6 bases short, with 11 bases between. The CDR3 DNA sequence: TGTGCCAGCAGGCCCCAGAGTGCCGGGGAGCTGTTTTTT. This translates into CASRPQSAGELFF.

This clonotype occurred a few times. The chain recombines TRBV7-2 with TRBJ2-1; 10 bases map to TRBD2. The CDR3 has 17 residues. The V and J ends lost 1 base and 1 base, in that order; junction bases with no gene match: 4. From germline, CDR1 is SGHTA and CDR2 FQGNSA. The CDR3 reads CASSLVPSGGSYNEQFF. CDR3 DNA sequence: TGTGCCAGCAGCTTAGTTCCTAGCGGGGGTTCCTACAATGAGCAGTTCTTC.

The chain employs TRBV9 and TRBJ2-2; no definite D call. The germline V and J ends were trimmed by 4 bases and 4 bases, with 8 bases remaining between them. Germline V lookup: CDR1 SGDLS, CDR2 YYNGEE. The CDR3 covers 13 residues. The CDR3: CASSTRPTGELFF. CDR3 sequence (DNA): TGTGCCAGCAGCACGCGGCCCACCGGGGAGCTGTTTTTT.

Only a few counts were recorded for this clonotype. J is TRBJ1-1 and V is TRBV10-3; D unresolved. Trimming stripped 10 bases from V and 1 base from J, with 16 bases between. Germline CDR1 and CDR2: ENHRY and SYGVKD. This CDR3 spans 14 amino acids. The CDR3 protein is CATIDARENTEAFF. The CDR3 DNA sequence: TGTGCCACCATCGACGCGAGGGAGAACACTGAAGCTTTCTTT.

The chain has TRBV6-5 and TRBJ1-2; 7 bases agree with TRBD1. Trimming cost V 4 bases and J 2 bases; bases outside gene matches: 4. The CDR3 runs to 14 residues. CDR1 and CDR2 (germline): MNHEY, SVGAGI. The CDR3 DNA follows: TGTGCCAGCAGTTTCGGGACAGTCAACTATGGCTACACCTTC. Residues: CASSFGTVNYGYTF.

The chain carries TRBV6-1 and TRBJ1-5; weak D call: TRBD1 (5 bases). CDR1 MNHNS and CDR2 SASEGT come from the germline V gene. CDR3 length: 14 amino acids. V lost 8 bases and J lost 4, with 15 bases in between. In DNA, the CDR3 is TGTGCCAGCGGGAGGGCAGGGCAGAATCAGCCCCAGCATTTT. Encoded protein: CASGRAGQNQPQHF.

This chain connects TRBV18 to TRBJ2-4, with D possibly matching TRBD1 (7 bases). V shed 2 bases and J shed 8 bases, with 16 bases lying between them. Germline CDR1 and CDR2: KGHSH and LQKENI. This CDR3 is 15 amino acids long. This CDR3 is CASSPMAAGGYIQYF. The CDR3 DNA reads TGTGCCAGCTCACCAATGGCAGCAGGGGGGTACATTCAGTACTTC.